Below, 3 T cell receptor beta chains from the same sample are listed, as sequenced in a study of T cell repertoires in cytomegalovirus infection. TCRdb redid the calling of the reads with MiXCR, one entry per CDR3 protein. Here the sample spans 100,000 to 150,000 distinct CDR3 sequences, approximately 8.8% being singletons. The specimen was PBMCs. The source of these receptors is a human donor in good health (CMV status not recorded). Some clones in this sample may be carry-over from other donors' samples.

This clonotype was found many times. V gene TRBV15 combines with J gene TRBJ1-5; TRBD1 matches at 7 bases. Per the germline V gene, CDR1 is LNHNV and CDR2 is YYDKDF (reference sequence). The length of the CDR3 is 15 residues. Trimming took 1 base from V and 2 from J; bases not matched to a gene: 2. The DNA for the CDR3 is TGTGCCACCAGCAGAGGACAGGGCGGCAATCAGCCCCAGCATTTT. Translation gives CATSRGQGGNQPQHF.

This clonotype was recorded at least ten times. The gene calls are TRBV28 and TRBJ1-5; D not certain. Between the trimmed V and J ends, which lost 5 bases and 2 bases, there was a span of 25 bases. CDR3 length: 19 residues. The germline V gene encodes CDR1 MDHEN and CDR2 SYDVKM. The CDR3 sequence is CASSLLFGTDSGGNQPQHF. The CDR3, as DNA: TGTGCCAGCAGTCTGCTCTTCGGCACGGACTCGGGAGGCAATCAGCCCCAGCATTTT. The variable domain in full, with the rest retrieved from reference TRBV28 and TRBJ1-5, is DVKVTQSSRYLVKRTGEKVFLECVQDMDHENMFWYRQDPGLGLRLIYFSYDVKMKEKGDIPEGYSVSREKKERFSLILESASTNQTSMYLCASSLLFGTDSGGNQPQHFGDGTRLSIL.

This clonotype was detected many times. This chain links TRBV7-2 with TRBJ2-1; D is perhaps TRBD1 (6 bases). CDR3 length: 13 residues. Trimming left V 5 bases short and J 9 bases short, with 14 bases between. The germline CDR1 and CDR2 sequences are SGHTA and FQGNSA. The CDR3 loop is CASSQDRSGEQFF. DNA for the CDR3: TGTGCCAGCAGCCAGGACAGATCGGGTGAGCAGTTCTTC.